These 4 T cell receptor beta chains came from one sample sequenced in a study of cytomegalovirus exposure and HLA in healthy donors. PCR involved 60 Vbeta and 13 Jbeta primers. Produced via immunoSEQ multiplex PCR; TCRdb's table is partial and in-frame only. Of more than 90,000 clones listed, about four fifths are singletons. Sequenced input: PBMCs. The receptor set was obtained from a woman between 40 and 55 years old in good health and CMV-seronegative.

As DNA, the CDR3 is TGTGCCAGGACAGGGGAACATGGCTACACCTTC. This sequence encodes CARTGEHGYTF. The chain employs TRBV2 and TRBJ1-2; 8 nucleotides match TRBD1. Trimming at V came to 9 bases and at J to 6 bases, leaving 3 bases not matched to a gene. Germline V gene data show CDR1 as SNHLY and CDR2 as FYNNEI. The CDR3 has 11 residues.

The chain combines TRBV2 with TRBJ2-1; possibly TRBD1 for D (6 bases). V lost 3 bases, J lost 4 bases, and 13 bases lay in between. Looked up from germline, CDR1 is SNHLY and CDR2 is FYNNEI. This CDR3 is built from 15 residues. The CDR3 DNA reads as TGTGCCAGCAGTGAGGGGGCTAGTACATACAATGAGCAGTTCTTC. Translating it yields CASSEGASTYNEQFF.

The genes are TRBV5-4 and TRBJ2-1; tentatively, D is TRBD1 (5 bases). The CDR3 covers 15 residues. Germline loops: CDR1 SGHNT, CDR2 YYREEE (reference sequence). Between the trimmed V and J ends, which lost 4 bases and 0 bases, there was a span of 11 bases. CDR3 region: CASSLRQSSYNEQFF. CDR3 bases: TGTGCCAGCAGCCTTCGACAGAGCTCCTACAATGAGCAGTTCTTC.

V usage is TRBV5-4 and J usage is TRBJ2-5; 9 positions agree with TRBD1. The J segment lost 5 bases and the V segment lost 0 bases, leaving 2 bases of the junction unmatched. Per germline, CDR1 SGHNT and CDR2 YYREEE (reference sequence). CDR3 length: 14 residues. This CDR3 is CASSLEQGAETQYF. The CDR3, as DNA: TGTGCCAGCAGCTTGGAACAGGGGGCCGAGACCCAGTACTTC.